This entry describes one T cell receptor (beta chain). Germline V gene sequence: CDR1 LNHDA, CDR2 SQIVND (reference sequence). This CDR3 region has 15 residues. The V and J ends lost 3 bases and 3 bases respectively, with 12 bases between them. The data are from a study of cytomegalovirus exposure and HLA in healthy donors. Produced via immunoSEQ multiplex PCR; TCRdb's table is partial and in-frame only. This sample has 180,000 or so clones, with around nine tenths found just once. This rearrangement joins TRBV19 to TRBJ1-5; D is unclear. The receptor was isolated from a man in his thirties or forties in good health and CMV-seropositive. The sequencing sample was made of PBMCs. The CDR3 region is CASSMPPRLNQPQHF. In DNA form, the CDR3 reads TGTGCCAGTAGTATGCCCCCACGGCTCAATCAGCCCCAGCATTTT. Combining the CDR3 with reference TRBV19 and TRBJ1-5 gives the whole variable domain DGGITQSPKYLFRKEGQNVTLSCEQNLNHDAMYWYRQDPGQGLRLIYYSQIVNDFQKGDIAEGYSVSREKKESFPLTVTSAQKNPTAFYLCASSMPPRLNQPQHFGDGTRLSIL.